This T cell receptor beta chain was observed in a study of T-cell memory formation after mild COVID-19. Notes on the study in general: The study detected some responding clones in pre-infection memory, suggesting cross-reactive memory joined. Whereas later expanders leaned CD4+, clones contracting day 15 to 85 showed a balanced CD4/CD8 makeup.

This clonotype was detected a few times. Antigen specificity is unknown. TCRdb itself ran the 5' RACE reads through MiXCR, one entry per CDR3 protein. The repertoire holds around 440,000 distinct CDR3 sequences, over 15% seen once, with more than 9% in the top ten. Germline lookup yields CDR1 SGHVS and CDR2 FNYEAQ. After removal of 5 bases from V and 2 bases from J, the junction contained 2 bases not matched to a gene. The CDR3 sequence is 15 residues long. The J gene is TRBJ1-5, the V gene TRBV7-6; TRBD1 matches at 11 bases. The sequence was obtained from an adult woman who had mild COVID-19 (a few samples of this study predate the infection). Cell type and time point are not known. Sequencing was performed on PBMCs or a T cell subset sorted from them (not recorded which). CDR3 amino acids: CASSRTGGGNQPQHF. The CDR3 DNA reads TGTGCCAGCAGCCGGACAGGGGGCGGCAATCAGCCCCAGCATTTT.